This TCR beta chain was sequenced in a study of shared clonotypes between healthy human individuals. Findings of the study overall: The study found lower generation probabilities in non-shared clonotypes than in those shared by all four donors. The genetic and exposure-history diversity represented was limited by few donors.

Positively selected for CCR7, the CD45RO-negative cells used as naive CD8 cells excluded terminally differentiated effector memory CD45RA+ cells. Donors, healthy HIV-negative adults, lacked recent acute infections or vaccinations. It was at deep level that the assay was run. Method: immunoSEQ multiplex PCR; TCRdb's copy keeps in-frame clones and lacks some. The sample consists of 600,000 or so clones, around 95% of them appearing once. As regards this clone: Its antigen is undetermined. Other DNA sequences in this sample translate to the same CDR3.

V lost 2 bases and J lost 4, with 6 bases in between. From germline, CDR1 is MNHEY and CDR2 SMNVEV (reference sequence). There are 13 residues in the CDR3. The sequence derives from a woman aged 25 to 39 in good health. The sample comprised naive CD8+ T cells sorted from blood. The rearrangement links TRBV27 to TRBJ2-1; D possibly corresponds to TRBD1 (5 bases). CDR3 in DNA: TGTGCCAGCAGTTTAGACAGTTACAATGAGCAGTTCTTC. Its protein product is CASSLDSYNEQFF.